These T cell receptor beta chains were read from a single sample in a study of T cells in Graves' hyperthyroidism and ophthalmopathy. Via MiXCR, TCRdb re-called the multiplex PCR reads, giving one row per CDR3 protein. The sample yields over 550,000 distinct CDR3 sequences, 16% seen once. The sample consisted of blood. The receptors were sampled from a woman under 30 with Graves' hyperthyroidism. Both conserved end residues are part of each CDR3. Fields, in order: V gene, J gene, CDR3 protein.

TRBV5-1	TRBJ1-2	CASSSELGGYGYTF
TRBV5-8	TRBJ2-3	CASSLRTGGDTQYF
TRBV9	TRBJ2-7	CASSPGTGVDNEQYF
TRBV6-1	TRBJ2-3	CASMRQGGVDTQYF
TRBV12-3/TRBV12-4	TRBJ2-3	CASSRTVGELHYLRTDTQYF
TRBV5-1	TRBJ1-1	CASSRGPPSTEAFF
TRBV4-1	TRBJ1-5	CASSQGGYNRPQHF
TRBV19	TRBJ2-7	CASTPGQGTYEQYF
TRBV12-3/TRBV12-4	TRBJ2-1	CASSLTGGTGDEQFF
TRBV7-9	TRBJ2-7	CASSRIGSYEQYF
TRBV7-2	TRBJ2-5	CASSTQWGAGWETQYF
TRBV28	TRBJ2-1	CASSLLGQGYNEQFF
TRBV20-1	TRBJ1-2	CSATKAGGPFNGYTF
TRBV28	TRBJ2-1	CASSLGRIEQFF